This TCR beta chain was profiled in a study of siplizumab effects on memory and regulatory T cells (dated 2019 in TCRdb). In the study overall: The effect of the anti-CD2 antibody siplizumab on alloreactive T-cell subsets was examined in allogeneic mixed lymphocyte reactions constructed from human PBMCs.

The library was prepared using the immunoSEQ multiplex PCR assay. Each sample had some 94,000 TCR templates assayed by the deep sequencing platform. Genomic DNA extracted from sorted T cells was the material used for TCRbeta CDR3 sequencing. For the original study's pipeline: The R programming language was used for the clonal analysis of the TCRbeta CDR3 data. Alloreactive CD4+ and CD8+ clones were defined by comparing unstimulated samples with post-reaction CFSE-low samples. Regulatory or non-regulatory origin of alloreactive CD4+ clones was assigned by matching sequences to the sorted unstimulated Treg and non-Treg repertoires. TCRdb holds this immuneACCESS table with in-frame rearrangements only. Some clones are missing; in checked studies, unresolved V genes explain under half, and the rest has no known cause. That table supplies the V and J calls and clone size; D and trimming were determined from the DNA. The sample table holds tens of thousands of clones, of which about 90% were seen once. The top ten clonotypes cover about 1.7% of the sample.

As to this clone: No cognate antigen has been identified for it. No base-level quality is on record; no much larger clone is a single base apart.

Sorted unstimulated T cells, along with proliferating T cells recovered from mixed lymphocyte reactions, underwent TCRbeta CDR3 sequencing. Fresh whole blood from over 8 HLA-typed healthy donors was used to isolate PBMCs. To map where alloreactive clones came from, unstimulated CD4+ regulatory T cells were FACS-sorted. What the authors observed across the whole study: Unstimulated naive T cells appeared to be more diverse than memory T cells, and naive cells seemed to make a substantial contribution to the alloresponse. The cumulative frequency of alloreactive sequences traceable to unstimulated CD4+ memory T cells was significantly reduced by siplizumab. Of the alloreactive CD4+ clones that could be mapped, the Treg-derived share averaged about 67% with siplizumab compared with 25% to 30% in control reactions. Because sequences at frequencies below about 10^-5 were poorly captured, only a minor fraction of alloreactive clones could be mapped back to unstimulated subsets. About 75-96% of proliferating CD4+ or CD8+ clones could not be given a naive or memory phenotype. Whether proliferating Tregs from siplizumab cultures were suppressive was not functionally confirmed.

Reading from cysteine to phenylalanine, the CDR3 counts 15 amino acids. Only the CDR3 DNA is retained, 45 bases long and in frame from the first base. CDR1 and CDR2 (MNHNY, SVGAGI) derive from the germline V gene (reference sequence). Trimming at the junction amounts to 9 bases on V and 2 bases on J, and the germline ends lie 20 bases apart. This TCR was sampled from a human donor in good health. The sequence joins TRBV6-6 to TRBJ2-7; the D region possibly corresponds to TRBD1 (6 bases align). The specimen sequenced was Tregs sorted from blood. Here the CDR3 is given as CASMQGSQITYEQYF. The bases read TGTGCCAGTATGCAGGGGTCCCAAATTACCTACGAGCAGTACTTC.